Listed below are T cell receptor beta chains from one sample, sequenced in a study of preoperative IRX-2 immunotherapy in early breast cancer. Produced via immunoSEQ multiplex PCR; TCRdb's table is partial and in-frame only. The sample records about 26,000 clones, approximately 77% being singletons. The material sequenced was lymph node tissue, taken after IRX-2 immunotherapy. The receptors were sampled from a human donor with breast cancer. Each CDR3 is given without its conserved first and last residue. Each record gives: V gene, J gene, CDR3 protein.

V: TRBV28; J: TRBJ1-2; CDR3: ASSRQRGIYGYT
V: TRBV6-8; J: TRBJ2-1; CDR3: ATSPSGRSNEQF
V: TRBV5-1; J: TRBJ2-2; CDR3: ASSLGLVNTGELF
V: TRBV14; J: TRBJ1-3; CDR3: ASSPQQGTGNTIY
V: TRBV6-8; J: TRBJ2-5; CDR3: ASSYSVTSGMGRETQY
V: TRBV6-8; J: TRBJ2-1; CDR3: ASKRDGSGNEQF
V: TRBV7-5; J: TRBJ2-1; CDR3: ASSQDPGLALRGQF
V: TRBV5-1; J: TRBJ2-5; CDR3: ASSLGAGDGETQY
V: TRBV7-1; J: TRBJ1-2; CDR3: ASSLNPNYGYT
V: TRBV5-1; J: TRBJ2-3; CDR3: ASSFGDSTDTQY
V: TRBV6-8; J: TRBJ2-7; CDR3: ASSYSAGGGYEQY
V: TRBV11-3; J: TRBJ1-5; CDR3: ASSLIGQTNQPQH
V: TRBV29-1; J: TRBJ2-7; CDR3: SVEGGLGAYEQY
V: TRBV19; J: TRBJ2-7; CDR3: ASSPAGTGSGKSYEQY
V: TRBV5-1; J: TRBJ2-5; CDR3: ASSFSLAGQETQY
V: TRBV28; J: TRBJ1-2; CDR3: ASSLTGSNYGYT
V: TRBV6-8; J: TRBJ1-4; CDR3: ASSYSTGSNEKLF
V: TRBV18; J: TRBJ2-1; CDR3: ASSPGTNNEQF
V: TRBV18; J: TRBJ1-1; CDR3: ASSPRGEGGRNTEAF
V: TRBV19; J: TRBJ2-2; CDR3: ASSIEPGELF
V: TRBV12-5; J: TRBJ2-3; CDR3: ASGLESLTDTQY
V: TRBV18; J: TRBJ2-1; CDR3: ASSPPVAGWGEQF
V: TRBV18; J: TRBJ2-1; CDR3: ASSPPGGIRYNEQF
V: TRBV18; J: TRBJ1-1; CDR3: ASSRNRGDTEAF
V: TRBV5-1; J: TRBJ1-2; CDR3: ASSIGRIANYGYT